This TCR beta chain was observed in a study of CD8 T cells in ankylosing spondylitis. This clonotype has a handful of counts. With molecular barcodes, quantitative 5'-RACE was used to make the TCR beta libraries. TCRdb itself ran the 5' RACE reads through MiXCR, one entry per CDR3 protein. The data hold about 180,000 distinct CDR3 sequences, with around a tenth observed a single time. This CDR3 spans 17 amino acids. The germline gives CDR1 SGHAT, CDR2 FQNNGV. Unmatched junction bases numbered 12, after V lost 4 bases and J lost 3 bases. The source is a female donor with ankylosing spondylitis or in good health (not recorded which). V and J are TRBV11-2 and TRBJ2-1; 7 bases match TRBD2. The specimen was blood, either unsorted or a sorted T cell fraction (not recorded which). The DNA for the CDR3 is TGTGCCAGCAGCTCCCTTGAGGTGAGCGGGAACTACAATGAGCAGTTCTTC. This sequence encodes CASSSLEVSGNYNEQFF.